Listed here are 9 T cell receptor beta chains from one sample, sequenced in a study of beta chain features in type 1 diabetes. TCRB transcripts that were expressed got sequenced, as all of the isolated RNA had been reverse transcribed. The data were produced by immunoSEQ multiplex PCR, yet TCRdb's version contains in-frame clones alone and is incomplete. The sample lists hundreds of thousands of clones, 10% to 15% seen once, with 0.017% in the top ten. Material: naive CD4+ T cells from blood. These receptors were taken from a man aged 18 to 29 in good health.

This chain links TRBV9 with TRBJ2-7; unclear D gene. The length of the CDR3 is 13 residues. Per the germline V gene, CDR1 is SGDLS and CDR2 is YYNGEE. Deletions cut 0 bases from V and 9 bases from J, with 13 bases between. In DNA, the CDR3 is TGTGCCAGCAGCGTAGCAGGAACCACAAGGCAGTACTTC. This gives the protein CASSVAGTTRQYF.

This clone was observed a handful of times. The chain uses TRBV6-5 and TRBJ2-5; maybe TRBD1 (5 bases). The CDR3 runs to 14 residues. V was shortened by 5 bases and J by 5 bases, with 15 bases between the two germline ends. Germline-derived CDR1 and CDR2 are MNHEY and SVGAGI. The CDR3 loop is CASSRPAPGETQYF. The CDR3 nucleotides are TGTGCCAGCAGTCGCCCTGCGCCAGGGGAGACCCAGTACTTC.

J is TRBJ2-4 and V is TRBV28; 8 bases line up with TRBD1. This CDR3 is 13 amino acids long. Germline trimming cut 6 bases from V and 7 bases from J; bases unmatched to any gene: 5. Germline CDR1 and CDR2: MDHEN and SYDVKM. DNA of the CDR3: TGTGCCAGCAGCACAGGGGGACCGAACATTCAGTACTTC. As protein: CASSTGGPNIQYF.

The chain is built from TRBV5-5 and TRBJ1-1; 11 positions match TRBD1. The CDR3 consists of 14 residues. The ends lost 7 bases at V and 1 base at J; junction bases unmatched: 3. From germline, CDR1 is SGHKS and CDR2 YYEKEE (reference sequence). The CDR3 sequence: CASGQGAGNTEAFF. For the CDR3, the DNA is TGTGCCAGCGGACAGGGGGCCGGGAACACTGAAGCTTTCTTT.

The CDR3 bases are TGTGCCATCAGTGAGTCAACCTCAGGAGGAGAGACCCAGTACTTC. Its translation is CAISESTSGGETQYF. V gene TRBV10-3 combines with J gene TRBJ2-5; TRBD2 might be the D (5 bases). V was pared by 0 bases and J by 4 bases, with 12 bases between. The CDR3 has 15 residues. The germline gives CDR1 ENHRY, CDR2 SYGVKD.

The sample holds a few counts of this clone. The rearrangement joins TRBV7-2 to TRBJ2-3; the D gene is possibly TRBD2 (5 bases). The CDR3 consists of 12 residues. Germline loops: CDR1 SGHTA, CDR2 FQGNSA. V lost 5 bases and J 6 bases, leaving 9 bases between the germline ends. CDR3 in amino acids: CASSRTGDTQYF. The CDR3 nucleotides are TGTGCCAGCAGCCGCACGGGGGATACGCAGTATTTT.

The rearrangement links TRBV5-1 to TRBJ1-2, with a possible D match to TRBD1 (6 bases). V lost 4 bases, J lost 0 bases, and 10 bases lay in between. The CDR3 covers 14 residues. Germline-derived CDR1 and CDR2 are SGHRS and YFSETQ. CDR3 residues: CASSETGTNYGYTF. CDR3 DNA sequence: TGCGCCAGCAGCGAGACAGGCACTAACTATGGCTACACCTTC.

The chain links TRBV11-2 to TRBJ2-1, with a weak D call TRBD2 (7 bases). Trimming cost V 1 base and J 9 bases, with 16 bases left between them. This CDR3 contains 15 residues. CDR1 and CDR2 (germline): SGHAT, FQNNGV. CDR3: CASSLGGGASREQFF. In nucleotides, the CDR3 is TGTGCCAGCAGCTTAGGAGGGGGGGCCTCTCGTGAGCAGTTCTTC.

This clone showed up just a few times. The chain uses TRBV6-6 and TRBJ2-7; 8 positions agree with TRBD1. The CDR3 consists of 15 residues. Looked up from germline, CDR1 is MNHNY and CDR2 is SVGAGI (reference sequence). V lost 2 bases, J lost 5 bases, and 8 bases stayed unmatched. The CDR3 DNA is TGTGCCAGCAGTTACCCAGCAGGGGGCAGGGACGAGCAGTACTTC. This translates into CASSYPAGGRDEQYF.